One and the same sample provided the 2 T cell receptor beta chains below, sequenced in a study of monozygotic twins with inflammatory bowel disease. TCRdb reprocessed the 5' RACE reads, keeping one entry per CDR3 protein, no DNA. The sample totals 300,000 to 400,000 distinct CDR3 sequences. The sample comprised blood. The source is a human donor with ulcerative colitis or Crohn's disease, or a healthy co-twin of an affected twin (not recorded which).

The chain recombines TRBV20-1 with TRBJ2-1; absent DNA, TCRdb's TRBD1 call cannot be checked. The CDR3 loop spans 15 amino acids. The germline V gene has CDR1 DFQATT and CDR2 SNEGSKA (reference sequence). The CDR3 is CSANRWGGVYNEQFF.

This sequence joins TRBV6-5 and TRBJ1-2. The CDR3 extends over 14 amino acids. Germline CDR1 MNHEY, CDR2 SVGAGI. The CDR3 spells CASSYSMEAYGYTF.